Sequencing of this TCR beta chain was carried out in a study of siplizumab effects on memory and regulatory T cells. Study-wide results and caveats: There was no confirmation of the suppressive function of proliferating Tregs from siplizumab cultures. No more than a minor fraction of alloreactive clones could be traced back to unstimulated subsets. Roughly 75-96% of proliferating clones (CD4+ or CD8+) could not be assigned a naive or memory phenotype. Fewer alloreactive sequences mapped to unstimulated CD4+ memory cells under siplizumab.

Points on this clone: Its antigen is unidentified.

V shed 5 bases and J 1 base; nucleotides not matched to a gene: 7. Germline V gene sequence: CDR1 SNHLY, CDR2 FYNNEI. The length of the CDR3 is 17 residues. Here immunoSEQ multiplex PCR was the method, and the copy in TCRdb shows in-frame clones only, minus some. The sample has about 100,000 clones, about 90% seen once. The material sequenced was CD4+ T cells sorted from blood. The chain has TRBV2 and TRBJ1-4; 10 positions agree with TRBD1. This TCR came from a human donor in good health. Some clones in this sample may be carry-over from other donors' samples. CDR3 nucleotide sequence: TGTGCCAGCAGTAGACAGGGGGCAATGGTAACTAATGAAAAACTGTTTTTT. It is translated as CASSRQGAMVTNEKLFF.